This entry concerns a single TCR beta chain. Its antigen is unknown. These data are taken from a study of breast tumors, draining lymph nodes, adjacent tissues. The CDR3 loop spans 14 amino acids. J gave up 6 bases and V 6 bases, and 7 bases lay outside the gene matches. Germline V gene data show CDR1 as SGHTA and CDR2 as FQGNSA. Study-wide results and caveats: Findings are consistent with lymph node origin and intratumoral expansion of most tumor T cells. Tumor and nontumor repertoires were significantly more similar in luminal-like than in basal-like breast cancer. Data only fit, rather than demonstrated, lymph node origin of most tumor T cells. Tumor TCR diversity was below lymph nodes but above nontumor tissue.

MiXCR was run by TCRdb on the multiplex PCR reads, yielding one entry per CDR3 protein. The profile shows about 20,000 distinct CDR3 sequences, about half of them singletons. Sequenced material: breast tumor tissue. The rearrangement links TRBV7-2 to TRBJ2-1; the match to TRBD1 covers 8 bases. The clonotype was recovered from a female donor with breast cancer. Some clones in this sample may be carry-over from other donors' samples. In nucleotides, the CDR3 is TGTGCCAGCAGGGGATTAGGGACAGGCAATGAGCAGTTCTTC. This sequence encodes CASRGLGTGNEQFF.